This T cell receptor (beta chain) appears in the sequencing data of a study of blood T cell repertoires in COVID-19. Study-wide context: Some COVID-19 samples were acute and others convalescent; all came from the United States, Italy and Spain. Sources were T cells, B-cell-depleted T cells, or PBMCs; the material itself was cDNA or gDNA.

This CDR3 has 14 amino acids. V was clipped by 8 bases and J by 6 bases, with 17 bases between them. Germline V gene data show CDR1 as GTSNPN and CDR2 as SVGIG (reference sequence). Authors' analysis steps: Reference gene primer amplification gave estimated nucleated cell counts. Sequencing was performed with immunoSEQ multiplex PCR; in TCRdb, only in-frame clones are kept and a portion is missing. V, J and clone size are taken as reported in that table, and D and trimming were inferred from the DNA itself. The table shows some 300,000 clones, with approximately 90% occurring only once. The sequence was obtained from a woman aged 30 to 39 who had recovered from COVID-19. This chain uses TRBV30 with TRBJ1-6; D is possibly TRBD1 (6 bases). Material for sequencing was peripheral blood. The CDR3, as DNA: TGTGCCGGGGGGGCCGGGGGGAGTAATTCACCCCTCCACTTT. Translating gives CAGGAGGSNSPLHF.